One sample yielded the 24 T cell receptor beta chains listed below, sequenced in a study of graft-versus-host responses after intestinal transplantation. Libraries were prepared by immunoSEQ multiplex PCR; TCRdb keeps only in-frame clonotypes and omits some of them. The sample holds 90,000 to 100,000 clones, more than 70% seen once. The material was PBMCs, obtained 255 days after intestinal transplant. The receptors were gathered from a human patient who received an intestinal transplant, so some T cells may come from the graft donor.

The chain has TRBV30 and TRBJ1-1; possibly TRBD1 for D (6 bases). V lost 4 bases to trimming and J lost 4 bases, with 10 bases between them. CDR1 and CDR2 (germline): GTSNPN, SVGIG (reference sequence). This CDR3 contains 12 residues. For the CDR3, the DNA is TGTGCCTGGAAGGGGGTGAGCACTGAAGCTTTCTTT. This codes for CAWKGVSTEAFF.

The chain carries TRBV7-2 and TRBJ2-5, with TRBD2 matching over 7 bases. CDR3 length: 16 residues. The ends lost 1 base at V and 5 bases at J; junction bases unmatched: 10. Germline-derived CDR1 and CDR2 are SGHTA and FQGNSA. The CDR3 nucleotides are TGTGCCAGCAGCTTAGAGGGCTCTAGCGGAGGGGAGACCCAGTACTTC. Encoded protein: CASSLEGSSGGETQYF. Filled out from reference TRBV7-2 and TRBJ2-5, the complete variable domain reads GAGVSQSPSNKVTEKGKDVELRCDPISGHTALYWYRQSLGQGLEFLIYFQGNSAPDKSGLPSDRFSAERTGGSVSTLTIQRTQQEDSAVYLCASSLEGSSGGETQYFGPGTRLLVL.

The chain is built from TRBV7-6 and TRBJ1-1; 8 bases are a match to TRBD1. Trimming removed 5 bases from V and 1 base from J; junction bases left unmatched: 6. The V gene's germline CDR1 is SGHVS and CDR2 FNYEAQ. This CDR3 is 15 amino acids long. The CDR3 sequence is CASSAGQGGNTEAFF. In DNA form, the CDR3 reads TGTGCCAGCAGCGCTGGACAGGGCGGGAACACTGAAGCTTTCTTT.

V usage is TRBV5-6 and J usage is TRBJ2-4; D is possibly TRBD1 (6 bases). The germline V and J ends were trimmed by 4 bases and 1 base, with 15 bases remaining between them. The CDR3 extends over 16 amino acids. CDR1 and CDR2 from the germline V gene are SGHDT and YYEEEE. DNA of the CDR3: TGTGCCAGCAGCCGCCAGGGGATAGTGGCCAAAAACATTCAGTACTTC. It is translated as CASSRQGIVAKNIQYF.

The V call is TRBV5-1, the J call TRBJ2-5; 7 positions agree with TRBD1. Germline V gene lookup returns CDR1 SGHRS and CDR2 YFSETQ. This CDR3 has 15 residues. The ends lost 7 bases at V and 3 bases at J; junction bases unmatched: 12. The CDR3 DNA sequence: TGCGCCAGCGGGGACGGGGTTGACAGGGAAGAGACCCAGTACTTC. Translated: CASGDGVDREETQYF. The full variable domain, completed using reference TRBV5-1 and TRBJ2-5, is KAGVTQTPRYLIKTRGQQVTLSCSPISGHRSVSWYQQTPGQGLQFLFEYFSETQRNKGNFPGRFSGRQFSNSRSEMNVSTLELGDSALYLCASGDGVDREETQYFGPGTRLLVL.

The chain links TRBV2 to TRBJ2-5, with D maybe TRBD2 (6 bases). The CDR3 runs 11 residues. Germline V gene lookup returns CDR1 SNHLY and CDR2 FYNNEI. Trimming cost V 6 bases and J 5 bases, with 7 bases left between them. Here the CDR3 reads CASRRGETQYF. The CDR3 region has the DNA TGTGCCAGCAGACGGGGGGAGACCCAGTACTTC.

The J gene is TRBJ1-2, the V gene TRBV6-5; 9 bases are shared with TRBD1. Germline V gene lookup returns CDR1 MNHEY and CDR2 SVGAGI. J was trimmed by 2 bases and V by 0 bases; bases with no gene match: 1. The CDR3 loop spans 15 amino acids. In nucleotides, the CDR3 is TGTGCCAGCAGTTACTCGACAGGGGGAAACTATGGCTACACCTTC. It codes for CASSYSTGGNYGYTF.

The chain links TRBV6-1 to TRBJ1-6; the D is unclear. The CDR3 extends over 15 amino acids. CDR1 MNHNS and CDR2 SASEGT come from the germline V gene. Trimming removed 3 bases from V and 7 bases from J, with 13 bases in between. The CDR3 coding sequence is TGTGCCAGCAGTGATTTAGGGTTTCGCAATTCACCCCTCCACTTT. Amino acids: CASSDLGFRNSPLHF.

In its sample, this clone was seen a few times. The CDR3 region has the DNA TGTGCCAGCAGTTACTCATCCAGCGGGTTCCCCTACGAGCAGTACTTC. This translates into CASSYSSSGFPYEQYF. The rearrangement links TRBV6-5 to TRBJ2-7; the D gene is possibly TRBD2 (6 bases). The V gene lost 0 bases and the J gene lost 2 bases, with 14 bases spanning the gap. This CDR3 has 16 residues. The germline V gene encodes CDR1 MNHEY and CDR2 SVGAGI.

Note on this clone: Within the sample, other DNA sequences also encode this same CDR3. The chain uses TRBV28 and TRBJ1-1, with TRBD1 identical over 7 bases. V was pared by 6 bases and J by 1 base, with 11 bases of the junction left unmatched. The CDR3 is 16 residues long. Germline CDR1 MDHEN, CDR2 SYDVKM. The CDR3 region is CASSLDRVWGNTEAFF. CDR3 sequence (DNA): TGTGCCAGCAGCCTCGACAGGGTGTGGGGGAACACTGAAGCTTTCTTT.

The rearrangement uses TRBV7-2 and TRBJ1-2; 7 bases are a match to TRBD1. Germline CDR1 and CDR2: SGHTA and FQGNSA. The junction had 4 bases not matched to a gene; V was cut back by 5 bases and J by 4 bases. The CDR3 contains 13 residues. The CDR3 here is CASSPRQGYGYTF. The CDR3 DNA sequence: TGTGCCAGCAGCCCGAGACAGGGCTATGGCTACACCTTC.

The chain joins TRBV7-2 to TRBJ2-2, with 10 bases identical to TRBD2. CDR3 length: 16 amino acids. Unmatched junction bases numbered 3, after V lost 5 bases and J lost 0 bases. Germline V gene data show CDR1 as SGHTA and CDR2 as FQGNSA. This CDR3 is CASSVLAGSNTGELFF. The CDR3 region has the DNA TGTGCCAGCAGCGTACTAGCGGGGTCGAACACCGGGGAGCTGTTTTTT.

As DNA, the CDR3 is TGCGCCAGCAGTGAGCCGCGACAGGGGGCGGGCAATCAGCCCCAGCATTTT. It codes for CASSEPRQGAGNQPQHF. The chain carries TRBV10-2 and TRBJ1-5; 10 bases map to TRBD1. CDR3 length equals 17 residues. V shed 2 bases and J 2 bases; nucleotides not matched to a gene: 6. Germline V gene lookup returns CDR1 WSHSY and CDR2 SAAADI.

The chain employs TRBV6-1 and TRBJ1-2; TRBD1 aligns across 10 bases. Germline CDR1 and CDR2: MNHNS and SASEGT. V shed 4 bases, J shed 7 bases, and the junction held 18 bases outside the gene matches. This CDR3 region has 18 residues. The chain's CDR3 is CASSASGTGALGWSGYTF. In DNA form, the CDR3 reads TGTGCCAGCAGTGCTTCCGGGACAGGGGCGTTGGGATGGTCTGGCTACACCTTC.

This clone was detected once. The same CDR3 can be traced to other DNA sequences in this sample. Here the CDR3 reads CASSPQFNEQFF. DNA for the CDR3: TGTGCCAGCAGCCCTCAGTTCAATGAGCAGTTCTTC. The chain links TRBV11-2 to TRBJ2-1, with D hard to call. V dropped 5 bases and J dropped 6 bases, with 8 bases sitting between them. Germline V gene sequence: CDR1 SGHAT, CDR2 FQNNGV. This CDR3 has 12 residues.

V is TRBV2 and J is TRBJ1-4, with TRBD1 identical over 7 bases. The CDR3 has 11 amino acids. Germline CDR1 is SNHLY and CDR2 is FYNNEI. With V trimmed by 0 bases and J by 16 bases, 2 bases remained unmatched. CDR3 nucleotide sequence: TGTGCCAGCAGTGAAGCTACAGGGGAGTTTTTT. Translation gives CASSEATGEFF.

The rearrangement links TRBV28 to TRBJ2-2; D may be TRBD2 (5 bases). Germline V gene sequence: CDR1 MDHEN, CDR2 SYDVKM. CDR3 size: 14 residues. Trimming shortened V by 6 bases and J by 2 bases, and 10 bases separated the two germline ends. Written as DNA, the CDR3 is TGTGCCAGCAGAGAGGGAGACAACACCGGGGAGCTGTTTTTT. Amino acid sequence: CASREGDNTGELFF.

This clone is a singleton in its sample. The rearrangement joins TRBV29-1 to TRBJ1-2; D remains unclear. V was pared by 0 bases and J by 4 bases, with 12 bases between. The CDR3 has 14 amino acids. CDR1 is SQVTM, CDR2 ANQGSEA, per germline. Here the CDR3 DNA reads TGCAGCGTTGAAGACACAGTCAACCCCTATGGCTACACCTTC. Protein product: CSVEDTVNPYGYTF. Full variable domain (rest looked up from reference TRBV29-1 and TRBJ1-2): SAVISQKPSRDICQRGTSLTIQCQVDSQVTMMFWYRQQPGQSLTLIATANQGSEATYESGFVIDKFPISRPNLTFSTLTVSNMSPEDSSIYLCSVEDTVNPYGYTFGSGTRLTVV.

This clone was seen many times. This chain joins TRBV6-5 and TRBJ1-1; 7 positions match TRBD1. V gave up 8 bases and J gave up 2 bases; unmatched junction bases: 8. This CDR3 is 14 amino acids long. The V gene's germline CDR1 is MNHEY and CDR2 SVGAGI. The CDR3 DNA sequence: TGTGCCAGCGTGAGAGACAGGGCAAACACTGAAGCTTTCTTT. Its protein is CASVRDRANTEAFF.

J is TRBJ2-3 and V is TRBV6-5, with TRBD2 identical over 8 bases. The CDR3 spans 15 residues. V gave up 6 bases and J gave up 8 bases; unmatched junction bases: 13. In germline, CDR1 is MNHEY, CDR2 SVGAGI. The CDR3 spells CASRPPRGGSATQYF. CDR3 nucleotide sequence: TGTGCCAGCAGGCCCCCCCGCGGGGGGTCAGCTACGCAGTATTTT.

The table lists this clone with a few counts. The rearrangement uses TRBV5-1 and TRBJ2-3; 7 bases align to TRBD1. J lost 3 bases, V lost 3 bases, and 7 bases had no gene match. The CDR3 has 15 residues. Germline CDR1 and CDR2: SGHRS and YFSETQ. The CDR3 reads CASSWNRGATDTQYF. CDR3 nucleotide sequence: TGCGCCAGCAGCTGGAACAGGGGCGCTACAGATACGCAGTATTTT.

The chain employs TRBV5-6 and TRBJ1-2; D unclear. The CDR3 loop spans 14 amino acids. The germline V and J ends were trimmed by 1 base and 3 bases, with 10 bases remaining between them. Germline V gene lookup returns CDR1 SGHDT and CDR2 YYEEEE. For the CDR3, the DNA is TGTGCCAGCAGCTTGTTATCGGGGTACTATGGCTACACCTTC. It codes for CASSLLSGYYGYTF.

In DNA, the CDR3 is TGTGCCAGCAGCTTAGGGACAGGTGAAGCTTTCTTT. Protein: CASSLGTGEAFF. This sequence joins TRBV7-9 and TRBJ1-1; 7 nucleotides agree with TRBD1. Germline CDR1 and CDR2: SEHNR and FQNEAQ (reference sequence). Germline trimming cut 1 base from V and 7 bases from J; bases unmatched to any gene: 0. The CDR3 sequence is 12 residues long.

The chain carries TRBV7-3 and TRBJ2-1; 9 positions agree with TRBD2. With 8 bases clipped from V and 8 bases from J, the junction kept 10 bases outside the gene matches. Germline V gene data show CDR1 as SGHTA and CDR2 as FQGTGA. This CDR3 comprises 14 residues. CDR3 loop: CASSRGSGSDEQFF. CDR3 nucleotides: TGTGCCAGCTCCAGGGGTAGCGGGAGCGATGAGCAGTTCTTC. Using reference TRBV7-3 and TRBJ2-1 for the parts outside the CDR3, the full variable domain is GAGVSQTPSNKVTEKGKYVELRCDPISGHTALYWYRQSLGQGPEFLIYFQGTGAADDSGLPNDRFFAVRPEGSVSTLKIQRTERGDSAVYLCASSRGSGSDEQFFGPGTRLTVL.